This is a list of T cell receptor beta chains from one sample in a study of Ad26.COV2.S vaccination and SARS-CoV-2 variants. Using immunoSEQ multiplex PCR, the repertoire was profiled, and TCRdb retains in-frame clones only, with some absent. The sample lists around 400,000 clones; about 89% were seen once. The sample was peripheral blood, taken in a trial of Ad26.COV2.S vaccine versus placebo. Every receptor here comes from a person between 18 and 60 years old who received the Ad26.COV2.S COVID-19 vaccine or a placebo. Each CDR3 is given with its conserved first and last residue. D genes are given only for firm matches. Size is omitted from some rows. Given values are once, few, many or a class for expanded clones.

V gene: TRBV6-5; clone size: few; D gene: TRBD2; J gene: TRBJ2-2; CDR3 protein: CASSYETSGSWELFF; CDR3 DNA: TGTGCCAGCAGTTACGAGACTAGCGGGAGTTGGGAGCTGTTTTTT
V gene: TRBV19; clone size: -; D gene: TRBD1; J gene: TRBJ2-5; CDR3 protein: CASTGTAKETQYF; CDR3 DNA: TGTGCCAGTACAGGGACAGCAAAAGAGACCCAGTACTTC
V gene: TRBV7-6; clone size: -; D gene: TRBD2; J gene: TRBJ2-2; CDR3 protein: CASSLAGGRTGELFF; CDR3 DNA: TGTGCCAGCAGCTTAGCGGGAGGGAGGACCGGGGAGCTGTTTTTT
V gene: TRBV6-1; clone size: -; D gene: -; J gene: TRBJ2-7; CDR3 protein: CASSEIQGGARGEQYF; CDR3 DNA: TGTGCCAGCAGTGAAATTCAAGGGGGCGCGCGGGGCGAGCAGTACTTC
V gene: TRBV3-1/TRBV3-2; clone size: -; D gene: -; J gene: TRBJ1-6; CDR3 protein: CASSQRGSPLHF; CDR3 DNA: TGTGCCAGCAGCCAACGAGGGTCACCCCTCCACTTT
V gene: TRBV28; clone size: once; D gene: -; J gene: TRBJ2-7; CDR3 protein: CASSFNRRGYEQYF; CDR3 DNA: TGTGCCAGCAGTTTTAACAGGAGGGGCTACGAGCAGTACTTC
V gene: TRBV9; clone size: -; D gene: -; J gene: TRBJ1-4; CDR3 protein: CASSGPGGDTLFF; CDR3 DNA: TGTGCCAGCAGCGGCCCTGGGGGGGATACACTGTTTTTT
V gene: TRBV29-1; clone size: -; D gene: -; J gene: TRBJ1-1; CDR3 protein: CSVATGIEAFF; CDR3 DNA: TGCAGCGTTGCTACAGGGATTGAAGCTTTCTTT
V gene: TRBV10-1; clone size: -; D gene: -; J gene: TRBJ2-1; CDR3 protein: CASSLPGNNEQFF; CDR3 DNA: TGCGCCAGCAGTCTTCCAGGTAACAATGAGCAGTTCTTC
V gene: TRBV6-4; clone size: -; D gene: TRBD1; J gene: TRBJ2-1; CDR3 protein: CASSVQGARSEQFF; CDR3 DNA: TGTGCCAGCAGTGTACAGGGGGCTAGGAGTGAGCAGTTCTTC
V gene: TRBV28; clone size: -; D gene: -; J gene: TRBJ2-7; CDR3 protein: CASSWIGRERDEQYF; CDR3 DNA: TGTGCCAGCAGTTGGATTGGGCGAGAAAGGGACGAGCAGTACTTC
V gene: TRBV15; clone size: -; D gene: -; J gene: TRBJ2-3; CDR3 protein: CATSRVSRGTADTQYF; CDR3 DNA: TGTGCCACCAGCAGAGTGTCGAGGGGCACGGCAGATACGCAGTATTTT
V gene: TRBV19; clone size: once; D gene: TRBD2; J gene: TRBJ2-1; CDR3 protein: CASTPGLADNEQFF; CDR3 DNA: TGTGCCAGTACCCCGGGACTAGCGGACAATGAGCAGTTCTTC
V gene: TRBV28; clone size: -; D gene: TRBD2; J gene: TRBJ2-1; CDR3 protein: CASSSPAAGRGEQFF; CDR3 DNA: TGTGCCAGCAGTTCCCCGGCAGCAGGGAGGGGTGAGCAGTTCTTC
V gene: TRBV4-2; clone size: -; D gene: -; J gene: TRBJ1-1; CDR3 protein: CASSPLNPVTEAFF; CDR3 DNA: TGTGCCAGCAGCCCCCTAAACCCTGTCACTGAAGCTTTCTTT
V gene: TRBV18; clone size: -; D gene: -; J gene: TRBJ2-5; CDR3 protein: CASSPQAQETQYF; CDR3 DNA: TGTGCCAGCTCACCACAGGCACAAGAGACCCAGTACTTC
V gene: TRBV9; clone size: -; D gene: -; J gene: TRBJ2-5; CDR3 protein: CASSVEGGDAETQYF; CDR3 DNA: TGTGCCAGCAGCGTTGAAGGTGGGGACGCAGAGACCCAGTACTTC
V gene: TRBV10-1; clone size: -; D gene: -; J gene: TRBJ1-3; CDR3 protein: CASSEEFGAGNTIYF; CDR3 DNA: TGCGCCAGCAGTGAGGAGTTCGGGGCTGGAAACACCATATATTTT
V gene: TRBV28; clone size: -; D gene: -; J gene: TRBJ2-7; CDR3 protein: CASSSAGRGEEQYF; CDR3 DNA: TGTGCCAGCAGTTCGGCTGGACGGGGCGAGGAGCAGTACTTC
V gene: TRBV6-2/TRBV6-3; clone size: -; D gene: -; J gene: TRBJ1-2; CDR3 protein: CASSPAGPWLYGYTF; CDR3 DNA: TGTGCCAGCAGTCCCGCGGGACCTTGGCTCTATGGCTACACCTTC
V gene: TRBV2; clone size: -; D gene: -; J gene: TRBJ1-3; CDR3 protein: CASSGRGFSGNTIYF; CDR3 DNA: TGTGCCAGCAGTGGGAGGGGGTTCTCTGGAAACACCATATATTTT
V gene: TRBV9; clone size: -; D gene: -; J gene: TRBJ2-5; CDR3 protein: CASSVEPRETQYF; CDR3 DNA: TGTGCCAGCAGCGTAGAACCGCGGGAGACCCAGTACTTC
V gene: TRBV6-5; clone size: -; D gene: -; J gene: TRBJ2-3; CDR3 protein: CASSYGLAATDTQYF; CDR3 DNA: TGTGCCAGCAGTTACGGGCTAGCAGCCACAGATACGCAGTATTTT
V gene: TRBV28; clone size: -; D gene: TRBD2; J gene: TRBJ2-7; CDR3 protein: CASIKGGSGTRQYF; CDR3 DNA: TGTGCCAGCATCAAAGGGGGTAGCGGGACCAGGCAGTACTTC
V gene: TRBV4-3; clone size: -; D gene: TRBD1; J gene: TRBJ1-2; CDR3 protein: CASSQLSGTGGVGYTF; CDR3 DNA: TGCGCCAGCAGCCAATTATCCGGGACAGGGGGCGTCGGCTACACCTTC
V gene: TRBV5-4; clone size: -; D gene: -; J gene: TRBJ2-5; CDR3 protein: CASSLVYQETQYF; CDR3 DNA: TGTGCCAGCAGTCTAGTGTACCAAGAGACCCAGTACTTC
V gene: TRBV5-4; clone size: once; D gene: -; J gene: TRBJ2-1; CDR3 protein: CASSLTRGGFHNEQFF; CDR3 DNA: TGTGCCAGCAGCTTGACCAGAGGGGGGTTTCACAATGAGCAGTTCTTC
V gene: TRBV7-2; clone size: -; D gene: -; J gene: TRBJ2-5; CDR3 protein: CASSPPHRETQYF; CDR3 DNA: TGTGCCAGCAGCCCCCCTCACCGGGAGACCCAGTACTTC
V gene: TRBV28; clone size: -; D gene: TRBD2; J gene: TRBJ2-7; CDR3 protein: CASSFSSGRFSYEQYF; CDR3 DNA: TGTGCCAGCAGTTTTTCTAGCGGGAGGTTCTCCTACGAGCAGTACTTC
V gene: TRBV7-9; clone size: -; D gene: TRBD1; J gene: TRBJ2-3; CDR3 protein: CASSPDRGGDTQYF; CDR3 DNA: TGTGCCAGCAGCCCGGACAGGGGTGGAGATACGCAGTATTTT